This paragraph covers one T cell receptor beta chain sequence. This entry is derived from a study of identical twins. TCRdb analysed the 5' RACE reads with MiXCR anew, one entry per CDR3 protein. The sample contains around 480,000 distinct CDR3 sequences, 14% of which appear only once. CDR3 length: 16 residues. From germline, CDR1 is SGHKS and CDR2 YYEKEE (reference sequence). V lost 0 bases, J lost 9 bases, and 22 bases lay in between. These data also featured in a second study, about yellow fever vaccine responses in identical twins.

The sample was CD4+ T cells sorted from blood. This TCR was sampled from a woman aged 18 to 35 in good health. This chain joins TRBV5-5 and TRBJ2-7; D not certain. The CDR3, as DNA: TGTGCCAGCAGCTTGGCCCTACAGACCATTACCAACGGGCAGTACTTC. Amino acid sequence: CASSLALQTITNGQYF.